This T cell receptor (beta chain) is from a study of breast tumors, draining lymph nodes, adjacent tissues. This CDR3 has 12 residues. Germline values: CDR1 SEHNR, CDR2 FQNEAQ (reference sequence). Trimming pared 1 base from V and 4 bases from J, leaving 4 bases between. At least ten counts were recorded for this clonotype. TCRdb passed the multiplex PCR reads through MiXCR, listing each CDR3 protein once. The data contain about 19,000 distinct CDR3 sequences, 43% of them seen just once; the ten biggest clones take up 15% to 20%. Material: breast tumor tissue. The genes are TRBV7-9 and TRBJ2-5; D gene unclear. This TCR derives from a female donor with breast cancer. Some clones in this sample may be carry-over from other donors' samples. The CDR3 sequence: CASSLVGETQYF. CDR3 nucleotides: TGTGCCAGCAGCTTAGTTGGAGAGACCCAGTACTTC.